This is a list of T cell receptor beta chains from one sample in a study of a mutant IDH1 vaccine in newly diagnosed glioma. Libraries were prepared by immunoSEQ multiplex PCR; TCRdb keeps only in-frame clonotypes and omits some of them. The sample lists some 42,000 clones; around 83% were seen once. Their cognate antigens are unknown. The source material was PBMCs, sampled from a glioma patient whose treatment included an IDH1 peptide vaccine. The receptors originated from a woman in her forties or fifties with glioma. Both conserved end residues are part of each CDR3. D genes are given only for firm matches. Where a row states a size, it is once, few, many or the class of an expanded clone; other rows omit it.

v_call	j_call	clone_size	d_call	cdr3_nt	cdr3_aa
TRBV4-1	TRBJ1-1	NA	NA	TGCGCCAGCAGCCCGGGGGCGGAGGTCACTGAAGCTTTCTTT	CASSPGAEVTEAFF
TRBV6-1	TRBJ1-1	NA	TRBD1	TGTGCCAGCAGTGTCTCCGGGACAGCGGGGAACACTGAAGCTTTCTTT	CASSVSGTAGNTEAFF
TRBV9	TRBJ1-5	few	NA	TGTGCCAGCAGCGTCGGGACCCTGAATCAGCCCCAGCATTTT	CASSVGTLNQPQHF
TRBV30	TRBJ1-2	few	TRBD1	TGTGCCTGGACCAGGATAGGGGGCACCTATGGCTACACCTTC	CAWTRIGGTYGYTF
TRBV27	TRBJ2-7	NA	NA	TGTGCCAGCAGTTTATCGGGAGAGCAGTACTTC	CASSLSGEQYF
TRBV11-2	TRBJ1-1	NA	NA	TGTGCCAGCAGCTTGGACCCTGGGACTTCAGAAGCTTTCTTT	CASSLDPGTSEAFF
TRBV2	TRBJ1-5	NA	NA	TGTGCCAGCAGTGAAGGGACGTTGGGCAATCAGCCCCAGCATTTT	CASSEGTLGNQPQHF
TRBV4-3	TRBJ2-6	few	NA	TGCGCCAGCAGCCAAGATCGGGTCTCTGGGGCCAACGTCCTGACTTTC	CASSQDRVSGANVLTF
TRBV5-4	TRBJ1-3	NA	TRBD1	TGTGCCAGCAGCAAAGGACAGGGTAGCTTTCAGGCTGGAAACACCATATATTTT	CASSKGQGSFQAGNTIYF
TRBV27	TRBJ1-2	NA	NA	TGTGCCAGCAGCTACCCGCAGGGAACTAACTATGGCTACACCTTC	CASSYPQGTNYGYTF
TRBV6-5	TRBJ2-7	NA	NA	TGTGCCAGCAGTTATAGTGGCGTAGCAAGTGTCTACGAGCAGTACTTC	CASSYSGVASVYEQYF
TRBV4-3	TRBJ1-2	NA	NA	TGCGCCAGCAGCCAAGATCGGGCGGTGAACTATGGCTACACCTTC	CASSQDRAVNYGYTF
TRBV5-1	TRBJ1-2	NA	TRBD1	TGCGCCAGCAGCTACGGACAGGGAAACTATGGCTACACCTTC	CASSYGQGNYGYTF
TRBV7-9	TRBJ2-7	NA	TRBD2	TGTGCCAGCAGCTTGGGGACTAGCGGGGGGAGGCTCGAGCAGTACTTC	CASSLGTSGGRLEQYF
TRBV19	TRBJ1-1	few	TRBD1	TGTGCCAGTTCAAAAGGGACAGGAGCCCAGAACACTGAAGCTTTCTTT	CASSKGTGAQNTEAFF
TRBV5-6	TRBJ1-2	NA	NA	TGTGCCAGCAGCTCCCCCCGGCGGGATGGCTACACCTTC	CASSSPRRDGYTF
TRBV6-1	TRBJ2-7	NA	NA	TGTGCCAGCAGTGATATAGGGGAGGAGCAGTACTTC	CASSDIGEEQYF
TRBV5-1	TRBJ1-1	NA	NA	TGCGCCAGCAGCTTGAACACTGAAGCTTTCTTT	CASSLNTEAFF
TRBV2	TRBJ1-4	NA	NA	TGTGCCAGCAGTGAGAGGGAGTCAGGAAAACTGTTTTTT	CASSERESGKLFF
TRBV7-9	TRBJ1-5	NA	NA	TGTGCCAGCAGCCCCGAGGGGGTGCCCCAGCATTTT	CASSPEGVPQHF
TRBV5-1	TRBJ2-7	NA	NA	TGCGCCAGCAGCTTGGAATACACCAAGTGGGAGCAGTACTTC	CASSLEYTKWEQYF
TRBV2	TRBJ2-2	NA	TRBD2	TGTGCCAGCAGTGTAAGCGGGGGATGGAACACCGGGGAGCTGTTTTTT	CASSVSGGWNTGELFF
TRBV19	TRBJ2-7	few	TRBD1	TGTGCCAGTGGACAGGGGCTTTCCTACGAGCAGTACTTC	CASGQGLSYEQYF
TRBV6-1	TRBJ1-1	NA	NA	TGTGCCAGCAGTGAGGGGGAGAAAGCTTTCTTT	CASSEGEKAFF
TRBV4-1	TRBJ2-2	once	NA	TGCGCCAGCAGCCAAGATAGTAGGGGGTCCGGGGAGCTGTTTTTT	CASSQDSRGSGELFF
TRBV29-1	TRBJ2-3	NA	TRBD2	TGCAGCGTTCTCCGGACTAGCGGGGGGGCAGATACGCAGTATTTT	CSVLRTSGGADTQYF